This T cell receptor beta chain was profiled in a study of beta chain features in type 1 diabetes. Details on this clone: What it binds is unknown.

CDR3 length: 12 residues. CDR1 is KGHSH and CDR2 is LQKENI in the germline V gene. V dropped 3 bases and J dropped 12; count of bases not matched to a gene: 6. The isolated RNA, all of it, was reverse transcribed, so expressed TCRB transcripts were what got sequenced. Produced via immunoSEQ multiplex PCR; TCRdb's table is partial and in-frame only. Of hundreds of thousands of clones listed, about 14% are singletons. The study, taken as a whole, reports: There was a moderate but significant shortening of TCRB CDR3s in all four CD4+ subsets of Type 1 diabetes patients.

The receptor was isolated from a man younger than 30 with type 1 diabetes. V and J are TRBV18 and TRBJ2-7, with 9 bases matching TRBD1. The source material was naive CD4+ T cells from blood. CDR3 sequence reads: CASSPDRGGPYF. CDR3 nucleotides: TGTGCCAGCTCACCGGACAGGGGAGGGCCGTACTTC.